This T cell receptor beta chain stems from a study of a mutant IDH1 vaccine in newly diagnosed glioma (dated by TCRdb to the early 2020s). For context, the study as a whole: In the chemotherapy-containing groups, vaccination started alongside temozolomide cycles, whereas in patients who had radiotherapy alone it started 4-6 weeks after radiotherapy. Of the 32 patients who were treated, about 62% were male and approximately 40% were female, and the mean age was about 40 years. Before enrollment, patients had received standard therapy of radiotherapy alone, temozolomide alone, or radiochemotherapy with temozolomide; most received the combination. The week-35 safety follow-up took place at visit V12, and the week-47 end of study took place at visit V13. Peripheral blood was drawn at six visits: V03 (baseline), V05, V07, V10, V12 and V13. Longitudinal TCRB deep sequencing was performed for 25 to 30 treated patients wherever samples were available for exploratory analyses. Overall study results and their limits: Selection of PBMC samples for TCRB deep sequencing was based on availability. No apparent relationship was observed between pseudoprogression and alterations in the top peripheral T cell clonotypes detected by TCRB sequencing. Vaccine-induced immune responses across multiple MHC alleles were detected in 93.3% of patients. According to the authors, sample limitations meant that analyses of patient blood samples could not be reproduced.

The CDR3 goes from the cysteine to the phenylalanine over 15 residues. The only DNA kept is the CDR3, 45 bases in frame from the first base. The trim is 3 bases for V and 0 bases for J, with a gap of 9 bases between the germline ends. According to the germline V gene, CDR1 reads MNHNS and CDR2 reads SASEGT. The library was prepared using the immunoSEQ multiplex PCR assay. The hsTCRB Kit was used according to the manufacturer's protocol to amplify rearranged TCR beta chain sequences. Sequencing of TCRB libraries was carried out on an Illumina MiSeq. Per the authors' processing: The kit vendor's proprietary platform handled demultiplexing, trimming and gene mapping. Here the immuneACCESS table is served through TCRdb, limited to in-frame sequences with V and J called. Missing clones are a known gap in these copies; in checked studies unresolved V genes cover under half, and the rest lacks a known reason. The V and J calls and clone size are taken from that table; D and trimming were inferred from the DNA. In all, the sample holds 25,000 or so clones, and almost 85% of those were seen once. Of the sample, approximately 2.8% falls within the top ten clones.

The label giving this sample's time point can be read as: week 47, end of study. Every vaccine dose consisted of 300 ug of a 20-mer mutant IDH1 peptide in Montanide, administered subcutaneously together with topical imiquimod. Eight vaccinations were administered to patients in weeks 1, 3, 5, 7, 11, 15, 19 and 23, corresponding to visits V03 through V10. Newly diagnosed WHO grade 3 or 4 IDH1-mutant astrocytomas showing loss of nuclear ATRX were present in the donors. The samples were drawn from NOA16, a multicentre, single-arm, open-label phase I trial in Germany that tested a mutant IDH1 peptide vaccine in humans for the first time. Genomic DNA for TCRB sequencing was isolated from EDTA blood with the DNeasy Blood and Tissue Kit. With respect to this clone: Its recognized antigen is unknown. Per-base qualities were not stored, and no clone one base away is much larger.

The sequence derives from a man in his forties with glioma. Sample: PBMCs, taken from a glioma patient whose treatment included an IDH1 peptide vaccine. The chain couples TRBV6-1 to TRBJ2-1, with no D gene named confidently. The CDR3 region has the sequence CASSESAGSYNEQFF. The DNA is as follows: TGTGCCAGCAGTGAGAGCGCCGGCTCCTACAATGAGCAGTTCTTC.